The next 19 T cell receptor beta chains were all read from a single sample in a study of siplizumab effects on memory and regulatory T cells. Sequencing was performed with immunoSEQ multiplex PCR; in TCRdb, only in-frame clones are kept and a portion is missing. The sample holds around 100,000 clones, less than 95% seen once. Sequencing was performed on non-Treg CD4+ T cells sorted from blood. The receptors originated from a human donor in good health.

CDR3 sequence: CASSPVTRGYGYTF. DNA for the CDR3: TGTGCCAGCAGCCCCGTAACGCGGGGATATGGCTACACCTTC. The J gene is TRBJ1-2, the V gene TRBV28; D remains ambiguous. Deletions cut 6 bases from V and 5 bases from J, with 16 bases between. The CDR3 totals 14 residues. CDR1 and CDR2 (germline): MDHEN, SYDVKM.

This clone was seen only once. V is TRBV6-6 and J is TRBJ2-7, with D unclear. This CDR3 is 14 amino acids long. Germline V lookup: CDR1 MNHNY, CDR2 SVGAGI (reference sequence). Trimming took off 2 bases at V and 6 bases at J, with 14 bases between the two ends. The CDR3 DNA follows: TGTGCCAGCAGTTACGCACCCCCGGAAGGCGAGCAGTACTTC. Translating gives CASSYAPPEGEQYF.

This clone was picked up one time. As DNA, the CDR3 is TGCACCAGCAGCCCAGGGGACAGCGTAACCTACGAGCAGTACTTC. It is translated as CTSSPGDSVTYEQYF. The chain recombines TRBV1 with TRBJ2-7; the table names TRBD1, a call not compared with the DNA. TRBV1 constitutes a pseudogene. The CDR3 loop spans 15 amino acids.

This chain connects TRBV9 to TRBJ2-5; the match to TRBD2 covers 7 bases. Germline V gene data show CDR1 as SGDLS and CDR2 as YYNGEE. Losses at the gene ends were 1 base for V and 3 bases for J; bases not matched to a gene: 6. This CDR3 is 15 amino acids long. Here the CDR3 DNA reads TGTGCCAGCAGCGTATACCCTAGCGGAAAAGAGACCCAGTACTTC. It translates to CASSVYPSGKETQYF.

The rearrangement joins TRBV19 to TRBJ1-3; D is unclear. V dropped 5 bases and J dropped 0 bases, with 8 bases sitting between them. CDR1 and CDR2 from the germline V gene are LNHDA and SQIVND (reference sequence). The CDR3 runs 14 residues. The CDR3: CASSPESSGNTIYF. In nucleotides, the CDR3 is TGTGCCAGTAGTCCAGAGTCCTCTGGAAACACCATATATTTT.

This chain joins TRBV20-1 and TRBJ2-7; D gene uncertain. This CDR3 has 11 amino acids. Deletions cut 7 bases from V and 3 bases from J, with 10 bases between. The germline V gene has CDR1 DFQATT and CDR2 SNEGSKA (reference sequence). The chain's CDR3 is CSGTSNYEQYF. The CDR3 region has the DNA TGCAGTGGGACCAGCAACTACGAGCAGTACTTC.

The gene calls are TRBV19 and TRBJ1-1; D gene ambiguous. Germline CDR1 is LNHDA and CDR2 is SQIVND (reference sequence). This CDR3 is built from 14 residues. With 4 bases removed from V and 1 base from J, the gap between germline ends came to 10 bases. The CDR3 DNA reads as TGTGCCAGTAGTACTAGGGCCGAGAACACTGAAGCTTTCTTT. As protein: CASSTRAENTEAFF.

V and J are TRBV5-6 and TRBJ2-5; the D is unclear. V was trimmed by 0 bases and J by 0 bases, leaving 12 bases between them. Germline CDR1 SGHDT, CDR2 YYEEEE. The CDR3 totals 16 residues. The CDR3 reads CASSLVGRINQETQYF. The CDR3 DNA follows: TGTGCCAGCAGCTTGGTTGGCAGGATAAACCAAGAGACCCAGTACTTC.

V usage is TRBV2 and J usage is TRBJ2-1; 8 bases map to TRBD1. This CDR3 has 14 residues. Germline CDR1 is SNHLY and CDR2 is FYNNEI. The ends lost 4 bases at V and 3 bases at J; junction bases unmatched: 2. CDR3 residues: CASSAGGFYNEQFF. The CDR3 DNA reads TGTGCCAGCAGTGCAGGGGGCTTCTACAATGAGCAGTTCTTC.

This CDR3 is CASSIAGGAANTQYF. The CDR3 nucleotides are TGTGCCAGCAGTATAGCGGGAGGCGCGGCTAATACGCAGTATTTT. The rearrangement uses TRBV2 and TRBJ2-3; the match to TRBD2 covers 10 bases. The CDR3 is 15 residues long. V gave up 5 bases and J gave up 7 bases; unmatched junction bases: 9. The V gene's germline CDR1 is SNHLY and CDR2 FYNNEI. Supplemented by reference TRBV2 and TRBJ2-3, the full variable domain reads EPEVTQTPSHQVTQMGQEVILRCVPISNHLYFYWYRQILGQKVEFLVSFYNNEISEKSEIFDDQFSVERPDGSNFTLKIRSTKLEDSAMYFCASSIAGGAANTQYFGPGTRLTVL.

The chain carries TRBV27 and TRBJ2-3; weak D call: TRBD2 (6 bases). The V and J ends lost 4 bases and 9 bases respectively, with 20 bases between them. The CDR3 consists of 15 residues. Germline loops: CDR1 MNHEY, CDR2 SMNVEV (reference sequence). CDR3 amino acids: CASSSTPVGGITQYF. In DNA form, the CDR3 reads TGTGCCAGCAGTTCTACCCCAGTAGGAGGGATCACGCAGTATTTT.

Only one count was recorded for this clone. The rearrangement joins TRBV25-1 to TRBJ2-2, with unresolved D. This CDR3 spans 13 amino acids. CDR1 is MGHDK and CDR2 is SYGVNS in the germline V gene. V was pared by 2 bases and J by 1 base, with 2 bases between. CDR3 loop: CASSERNTGELFF. In DNA form, the CDR3 reads TGTGCCAGCAGTGAACGGAACACCGGGGAGCTGTTTTTT.

The CDR3, as DNA: TGTGCCAGCAGCTTAAGGGAGGGACTAGGACGGAGTGAGCAGTTCTTC. Amino acid sequence: CASSLREGLGRSEQFF. The rearrangement links TRBV7-2 to TRBJ2-1; 8 positions match TRBD2. CDR1 and CDR2 (germline): SGHTA, FQGNSA. The V gene end was trimmed by 2 bases and the J gene end by 9 bases; junction bases not matched to a gene: 12. This CDR3 has 16 amino acids.

This clone was seen just once. The chain couples TRBV2 to TRBJ2-2, with D possibly being TRBD2 (6 bases). CDR3 length: 13 amino acids. The V end lost 8 bases, the J end lost 5 bases, and 12 bases lay between the germline ends. Germline CDR1 and CDR2: SNHLY and FYNNEI. The CDR3 coding sequence is TGTGCCAGCGGGGCGGAGGGGACCGGGGAGCTGTTTTTT. It translates to CASGAEGTGELFF.

Only a few counts were recorded for this clone. J is TRBJ1-2 and V is TRBV5-1; 8 nucleotides match TRBD1. This CDR3 has 14 amino acids. J lost 4 bases, V lost 4 bases, and 6 bases had no gene match. Per the germline V gene, CDR1 is SGHRS and CDR2 is YFSETQ. The CDR3, as DNA: TGCGCCAGCAGCCCCCGGGACAGGAGCTATGGCTACACCTTC. Its protein product is CASSPRDRSYGYTF.

The sample holds one count of this clone. The rearrangement joins TRBV28 to TRBJ1-2; 9 bases are a match to TRBD1. Trimming removed 5 bases from V and 2 bases from J; junction bases left unmatched: 6. The CDR3 contains 15 residues. Germline V gives CDR1 MDHEN, CDR2 SYDVKM. The CDR3 DNA reads TGTGCCAGCAGTCCTCCCGGGACAGGGAACTATGGCTACACCTTC. This codes for CASSPPGTGNYGYTF.

The V gene is TRBV6-5, the J gene TRBJ2-3; no definite D call. Germline V gene lookup returns CDR1 MNHEY and CDR2 SVGAGI. Trimming left V 6 bases short and J 1 base short, with 8 bases between. The CDR3 runs to 13 residues. CDR3 protein: CASRGDGTDTQYF. Written as DNA, the CDR3 is TGTGCCAGCAGGGGCGACGGCACAGATACGCAGTATTTT.

CDR3 amino acids: CASTQPLSTGNQPQHF. The CDR3 region has the DNA TGTGCCAGTACCCAGCCCCTTTCGACAGGAAATCAGCCCCAGCATTTT. V gene TRBV19 combines with J gene TRBJ1-5; maybe TRBD1 (6 bases). The CDR3 has 16 residues. The V and J ends lost 7 bases and 4 bases respectively, with 20 bases between them. CDR1 and CDR2 (germline): LNHDA, SQIVND (reference sequence). Together with reference TRBV19 and TRBJ1-5, the CDR3 gives the full variable domain: DGGITQSPKYLFRKEGQNVTLSCEQNLNHDAMYWYRQDPGQGLRLIYYSQIVNDFQKGDIAEGYSVSREKKESFPLTVTSAQKNPTAFYLCASTQPLSTGNQPQHFGDGTRLSIL.

The chain carries TRBV5-1 and TRBJ2-1; 8 nucleotides agree with TRBD1. CDR1 is SGHRS and CDR2 is YFSETQ in the germline V gene. This CDR3 comprises 16 residues. The ends lost 2 bases at V and 6 bases at J; junction bases unmatched: 10. As DNA, the CDR3 is TGCGCCAGCAGCTTCCAAGACAGGGGTCTGGGCAATGAGCAGTTCTTC. Its protein is CASSFQDRGLGNEQFF.